This T cell receptor (beta chain) was retrieved from a study of shared clonotypes between healthy human individuals. Study details: Each donor's CD4 naive and CD4 memory cells filled three plates apiece, CD8 naive two, and CD8 memory one.

A note on this clone: The antigen is not known.

Study-wide findings and caveats: The sharing of approximately 4.6% of naive CD4 clonotypes was seen across a handful of donors.

The J segment lost 4 bases and the V segment lost 8 bases, leaving 9 bases of the junction unmatched. Germline assignment: CDR1 MNHEY and CDR2 SVGAGI. This CDR3 has 15 residues. Clones were sequenced by immunoSEQ multiplex PCR, and TCRdb holds only the in-frame ones, with some missing. Of more than 2 million clones in the sample, roughly 96% are singletons; the top ten hold 0.1% to 0.15%. The source material was naive CD4+ T cells sorted from blood. Stated subset: CD45RA+ positively selected. The clonotype was recovered from a young man in good health. This chain links TRBV6-5 with TRBJ2-1, with TRBD2 identical over 9 bases. The CDR3 coding sequence is TGTGCCAGCGGCTTGACTAGCGGAGGTTACAATGAGCAGTTCTTC. It translates to CASGLTSGGYNEQFF.